Listed here is a single TCR beta chain. This CDR3 has 17 residues. Germline values: CDR1 KGHDR, CDR2 SFDVKD. V was pared by 4 bases and J by 2 bases, with 11 bases of the junction left unmatched. Libraries were prepared by immunoSEQ multiplex PCR; TCRdb keeps only in-frame clonotypes and omits some of them. Here the sample spans roughly 310,000 clones, roughly 90% being singletons. The sample originates from a study of blood T cell repertoires in COVID-19. Study information: From the United States, Italy and Spain came samples of acute and convalescent COVID-19. Sources were T cells, B-cell-depleted T cells, or PBMCs; the material itself was cDNA or gDNA.

This clonotype originated in a woman aged 45-65 years with active or convalescent COVID-19. V and J are TRBV24-1 and TRBJ2-7, with TRBD1 matching 9 bases. The sample comprised peripheral blood. The CDR3 region has the DNA TGTGCCACCAGTGACCTTATAGACAGGGGGATTCCCTACGAGCAGTACTTC. Its translation is CATSDLIDRGIPYEQYF.